The clone carrying this T cell receptor (beta chain) was counted between two and nine times. Trimming took 5 bases from V and 0 from J, leaving 11 bases between them. This CDR3 has 15 amino acids. Germline V CDR1 and CDR2: SEHNR, FQNEAQ (reference sequence). TCRdb's table, derived via immunoSEQ multiplex PCR, lists solely in-frame clones and lacks some. This sample carries about 14,000 clones, around 70% of them seen once, and the ten largest clones take about 2.8%. The sample comes from a study of neoadjuvant anti-PD-1 for oral cavity cancer. Whole-study context: Before surgery, most patients got three to four biweekly 3 mg/kg nivolumab doses. Non-progressing patients received a fourth nivolumab dose near day 43, then surgery on days 50-56.

Time point specified: after neoadjuvant nivolumab, at surgical resection. PBMCs were not maintained or expanded in culture before analysis. The gene calls are TRBV7-9 and TRBJ1-3; D perhaps matches TRBD1 (5 bases). The source was PBMCs, collected after nivolumab (anti-PD-1) treatment. The clonotype was recovered from a person between 35 and 79 years old with oral cavity squamous cell carcinoma. The CDR3 DNA follows: TGTGCCAGCAGCCGGGACGGAAGCTCTGGAAACACCATATATTTT. Its translation is CASSRDGSSGNTIYF.